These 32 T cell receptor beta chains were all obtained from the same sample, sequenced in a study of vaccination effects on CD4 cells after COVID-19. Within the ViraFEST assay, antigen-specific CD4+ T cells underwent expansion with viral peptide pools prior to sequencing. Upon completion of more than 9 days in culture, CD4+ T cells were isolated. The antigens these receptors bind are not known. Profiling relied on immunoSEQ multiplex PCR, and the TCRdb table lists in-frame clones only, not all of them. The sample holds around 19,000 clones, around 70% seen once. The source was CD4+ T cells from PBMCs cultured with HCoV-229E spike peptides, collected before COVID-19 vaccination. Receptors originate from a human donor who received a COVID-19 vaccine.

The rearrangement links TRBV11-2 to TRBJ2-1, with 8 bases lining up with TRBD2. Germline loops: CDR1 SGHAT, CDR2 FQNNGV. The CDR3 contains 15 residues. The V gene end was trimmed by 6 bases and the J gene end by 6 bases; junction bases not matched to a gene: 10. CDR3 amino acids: CASRKGLERLNEQFF. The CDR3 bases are TGTGCCAGCAGGAAGGGACTAGAGCGTCTCAATGAGCAGTTCTTC.

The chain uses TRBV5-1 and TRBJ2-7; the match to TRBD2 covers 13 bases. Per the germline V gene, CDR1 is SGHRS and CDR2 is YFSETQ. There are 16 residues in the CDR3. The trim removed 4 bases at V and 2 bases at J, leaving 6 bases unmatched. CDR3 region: CASSAGLAGVAYEQYF. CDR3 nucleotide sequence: TGCGCCAGCAGCGCTGGACTAGCGGGAGTAGCCTACGAGCAGTACTTC.

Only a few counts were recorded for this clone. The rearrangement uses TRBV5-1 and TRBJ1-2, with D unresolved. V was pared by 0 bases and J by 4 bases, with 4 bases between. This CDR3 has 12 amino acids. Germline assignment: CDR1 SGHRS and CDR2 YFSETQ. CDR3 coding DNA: TGCGCCAGCAGCTTGGACATCTATGGCTACACCTTC. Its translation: CASSLDIYGYTF.

The CDR3 spells CASSQDRSFSFNQPQHF. As DNA, the CDR3 is TGCGCCAGCAGCCAAGATCGGTCCTTTTCTTTCAATCAGCCCCAGCATTTT. The chain combines TRBV4-1 with TRBJ1-5; D gene unclear. The CDR3 consists of 17 residues. Trimming took 0 bases from V and 3 from J, leaving 15 bases between them. The germline V gene has CDR1 MGHRA and CDR2 YSYEKL.

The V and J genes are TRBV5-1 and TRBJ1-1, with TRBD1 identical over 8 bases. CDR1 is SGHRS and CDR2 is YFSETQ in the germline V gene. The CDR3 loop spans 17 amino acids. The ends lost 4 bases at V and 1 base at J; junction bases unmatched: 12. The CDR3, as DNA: TGCGCCAGCAGCCGGCAGACAGGGGCAGAAAAGAACACTGAAGCTTTCTTT. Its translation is CASSRQTGAEKNTEAFF.

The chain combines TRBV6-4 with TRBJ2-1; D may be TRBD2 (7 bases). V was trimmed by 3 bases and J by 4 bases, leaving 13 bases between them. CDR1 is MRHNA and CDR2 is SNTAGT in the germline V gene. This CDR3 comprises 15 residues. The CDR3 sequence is CASSEEGGEYNEQFF. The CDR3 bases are TGTGCCAGCAGTGAAGAGGGGGGGGAATACAATGAGCAGTTCTTC.

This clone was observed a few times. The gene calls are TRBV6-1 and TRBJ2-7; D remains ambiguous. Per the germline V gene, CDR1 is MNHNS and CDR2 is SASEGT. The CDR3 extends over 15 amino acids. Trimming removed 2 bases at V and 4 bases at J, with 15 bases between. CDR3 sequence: CASSERFYGLYEQYF. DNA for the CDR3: TGTGCCAGCAGTGAAAGGTTTTATGGGCTATACGAGCAGTACTTC.

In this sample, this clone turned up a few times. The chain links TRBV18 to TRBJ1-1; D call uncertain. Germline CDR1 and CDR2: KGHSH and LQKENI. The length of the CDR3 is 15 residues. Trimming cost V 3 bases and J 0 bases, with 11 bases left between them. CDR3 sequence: CASSPLNKMNTEAFF. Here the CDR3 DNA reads TGTGCCAGCTCACCTCTAAACAAAATGAACACTGAAGCTTTCTTT.

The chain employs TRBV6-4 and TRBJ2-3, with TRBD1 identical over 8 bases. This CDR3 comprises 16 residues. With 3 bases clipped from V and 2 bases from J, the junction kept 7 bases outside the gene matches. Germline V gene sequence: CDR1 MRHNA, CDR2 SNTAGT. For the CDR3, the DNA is TGTGCCAGCAGTGATGGCGGGACAGGAGTCACAGATACGCAGTATTTT. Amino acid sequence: CASSDGGTGVTDTQYF.

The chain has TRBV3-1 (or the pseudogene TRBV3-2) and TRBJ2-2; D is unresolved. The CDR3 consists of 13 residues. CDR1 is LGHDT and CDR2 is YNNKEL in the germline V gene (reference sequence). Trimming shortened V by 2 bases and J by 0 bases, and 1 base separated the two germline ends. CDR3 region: CASSQPNTGELFF. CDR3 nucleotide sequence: TGTGCCAGCAGCCAACCGAACACCGGGGAGCTGTTTTTT.

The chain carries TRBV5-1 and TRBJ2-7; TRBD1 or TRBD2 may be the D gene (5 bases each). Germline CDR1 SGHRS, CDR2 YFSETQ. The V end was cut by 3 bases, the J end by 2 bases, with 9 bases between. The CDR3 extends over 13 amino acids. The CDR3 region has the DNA TGCGCCAGCAGCTCTGGGACCACCTACGAGCAGTACTTC. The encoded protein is CASSSGTTYEQYF.

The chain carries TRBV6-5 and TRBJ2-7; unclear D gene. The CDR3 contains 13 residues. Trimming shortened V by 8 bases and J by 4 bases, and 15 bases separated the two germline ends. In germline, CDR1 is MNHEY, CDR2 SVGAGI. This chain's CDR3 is CASRFLTDYEQYF. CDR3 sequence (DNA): TGTGCCAGCCGTTTTCTGACCGATTACGAGCAGTACTTC.

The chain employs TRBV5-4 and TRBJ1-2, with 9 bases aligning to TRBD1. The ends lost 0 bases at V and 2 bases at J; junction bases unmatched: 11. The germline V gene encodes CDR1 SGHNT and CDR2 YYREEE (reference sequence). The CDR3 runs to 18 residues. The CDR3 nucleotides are TGTGCCAGCAGCTTGGTTGTCGGACAGGGGAATTGGAACTATGGCTACACCTTC. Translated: CASSLVVGQGNWNYGYTF. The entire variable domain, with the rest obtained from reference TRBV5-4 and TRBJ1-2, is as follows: ETGVTQSPTHLIKTRGQQVTLRCSSQSGHNTVSWYQQALGQGPQFIFQYYREEENGRGNFPPRFSGLQFPNYSSELNVNALELDDSALYLCASSLVVGQGNWNYGYTFGSGTRLTVV.

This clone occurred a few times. The CDR3 sequence: CASSLGGRLGSNQPQHF. In DNA form, the CDR3 reads TGTGCCAGCAGCTTAGGGGGCCGGTTAGGGAGCAATCAGCCCCAGCATTTT. This sequence joins TRBV7-2 and TRBJ1-5; tentatively, D is TRBD1 (5 bases). This CDR3 region has 17 residues. Per germline, CDR1 SGHTA and CDR2 FQGNSA. V shed 1 base and J shed 1 base, with 14 bases lying between them.

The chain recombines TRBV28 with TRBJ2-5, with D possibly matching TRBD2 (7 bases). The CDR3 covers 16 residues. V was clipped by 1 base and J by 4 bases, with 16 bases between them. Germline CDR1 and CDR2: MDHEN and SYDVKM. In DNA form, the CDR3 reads TGTGCCAGCAGTTTATCGGGGGGCCTCGGCCGAGAGACCCAGTACTTC. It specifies CASSLSGGLGRETQYF.

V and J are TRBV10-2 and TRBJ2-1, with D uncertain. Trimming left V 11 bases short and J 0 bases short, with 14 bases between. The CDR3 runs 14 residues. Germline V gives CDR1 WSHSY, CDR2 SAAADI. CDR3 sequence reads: CAAQDAHSYNEQFF. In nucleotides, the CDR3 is TGCGCCGCCCAGGACGCTCACTCCTACAATGAGCAGTTCTTC.

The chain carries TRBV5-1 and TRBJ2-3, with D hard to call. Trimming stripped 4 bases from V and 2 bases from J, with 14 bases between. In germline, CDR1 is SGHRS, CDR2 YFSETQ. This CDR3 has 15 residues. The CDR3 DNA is TGCGCCAGCAGCCCTGGTCCGGGCCTCACAGATACGCAGTATTTT. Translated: CASSPGPGLTDTQYF.

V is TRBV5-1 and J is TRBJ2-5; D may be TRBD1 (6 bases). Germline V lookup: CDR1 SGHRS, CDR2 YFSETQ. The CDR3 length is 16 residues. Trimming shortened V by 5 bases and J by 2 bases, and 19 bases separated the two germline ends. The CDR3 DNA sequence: TGCGCCAGCAGTCGTGGTGGGGGCAGCACTCAAGAGACCCAGTACTTC. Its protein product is CASSRGGGSTQETQYF.

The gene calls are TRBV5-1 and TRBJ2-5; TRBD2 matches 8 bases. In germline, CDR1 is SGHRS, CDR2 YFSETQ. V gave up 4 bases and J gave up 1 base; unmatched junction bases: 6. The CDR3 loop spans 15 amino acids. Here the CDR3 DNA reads TGCGCCAGCAGCCCCCAACTAGCGGTCCAAGAGACCCAGTACTTC. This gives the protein CASSPQLAVQETQYF.

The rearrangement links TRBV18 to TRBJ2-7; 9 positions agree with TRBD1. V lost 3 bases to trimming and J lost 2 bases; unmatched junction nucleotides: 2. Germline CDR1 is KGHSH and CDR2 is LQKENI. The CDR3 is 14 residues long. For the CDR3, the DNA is TGTGCCAGCTCACCCGGGACAGGGACCTACGAGCAGTACTTC. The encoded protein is CASSPGTGTYEQYF.

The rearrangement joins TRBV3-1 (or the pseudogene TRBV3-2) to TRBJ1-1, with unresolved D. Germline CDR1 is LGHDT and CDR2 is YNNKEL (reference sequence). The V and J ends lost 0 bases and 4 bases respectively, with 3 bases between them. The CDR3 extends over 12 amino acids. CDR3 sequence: CASSQEGTEAFF. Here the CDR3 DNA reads TGTGCCAGCAGCCAAGAGGGCACTGAAGCTTTCTTT.

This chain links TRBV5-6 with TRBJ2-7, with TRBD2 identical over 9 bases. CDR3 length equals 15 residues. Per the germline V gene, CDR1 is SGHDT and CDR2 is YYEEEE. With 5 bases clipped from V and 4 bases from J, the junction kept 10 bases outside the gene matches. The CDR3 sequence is CASRLLAGPSYEQYF. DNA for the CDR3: TGTGCCAGCAGGCTACTAGCGGGTCCCTCGTACGAGCAGTACTTC.

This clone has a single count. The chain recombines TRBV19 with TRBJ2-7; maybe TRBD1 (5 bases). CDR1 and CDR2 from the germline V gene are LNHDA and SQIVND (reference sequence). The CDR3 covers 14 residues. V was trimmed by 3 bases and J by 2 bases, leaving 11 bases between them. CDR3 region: CASSIQGLTYEQYF. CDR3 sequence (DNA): TGTGCCAGTAGTATTCAGGGCCTTACCTACGAGCAGTACTTC.

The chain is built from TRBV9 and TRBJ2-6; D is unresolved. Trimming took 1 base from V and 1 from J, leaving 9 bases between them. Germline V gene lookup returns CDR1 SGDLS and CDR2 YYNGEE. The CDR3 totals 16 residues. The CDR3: CASSVLSGSGANVLTF. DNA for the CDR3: TGTGCCAGCAGCGTATTATCTGGGTCTGGGGCCAACGTCCTGACTTTC.

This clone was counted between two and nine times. The CDR3 protein is CASSNWAGGPKNIQYF. Here the CDR3 DNA reads TGTGCCAGCAGCAACTGGGCAGGGGGCCCCAAAAACATTCAGTACTTC. This sequence joins TRBV21-1 and TRBJ2-4; the DNA was not used to check the table's D call, TRBD1. TRBV21-1 is termed a pseudogene. The CDR3 runs to 16 residues.

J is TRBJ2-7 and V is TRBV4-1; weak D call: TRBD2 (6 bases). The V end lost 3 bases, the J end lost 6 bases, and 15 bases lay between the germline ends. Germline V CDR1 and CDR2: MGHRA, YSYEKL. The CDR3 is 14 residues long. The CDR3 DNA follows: TGCGCCAGCAGCCAGTCTAGCGTTTGGGCCGAGCAGTACTTC. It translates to CASSQSSVWAEQYF.

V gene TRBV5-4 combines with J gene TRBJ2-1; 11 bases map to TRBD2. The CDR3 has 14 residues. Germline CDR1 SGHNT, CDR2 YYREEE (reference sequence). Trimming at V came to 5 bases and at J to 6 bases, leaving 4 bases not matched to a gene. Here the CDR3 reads CASSTSGRSNEQFF. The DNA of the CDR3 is TGTGCCAGCAGTACTAGCGGGAGATCCAATGAGCAGTTCTTC. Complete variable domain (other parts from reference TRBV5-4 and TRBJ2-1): ETGVTQSPTHLIKTRGQQVTLRCSSQSGHNTVSWYQQALGQGPQFIFQYYREEENGRGNFPPRFSGLQFPNYSSELNVNALELDDSALYLCASSTSGRSNEQFFGPGTRLTVL.

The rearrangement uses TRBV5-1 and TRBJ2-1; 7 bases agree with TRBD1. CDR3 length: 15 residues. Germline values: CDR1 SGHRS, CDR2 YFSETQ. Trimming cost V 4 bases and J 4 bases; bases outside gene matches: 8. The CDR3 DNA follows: TGCGCCAGCAGCGTGGGACAGCCTCAGTACAATGAGCAGTTCTTC. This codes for CASSVGQPQYNEQFF.

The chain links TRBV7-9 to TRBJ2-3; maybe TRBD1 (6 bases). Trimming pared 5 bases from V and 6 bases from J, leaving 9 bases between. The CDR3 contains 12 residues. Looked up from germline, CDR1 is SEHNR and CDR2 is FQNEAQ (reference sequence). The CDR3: CASSLQGDTQYF. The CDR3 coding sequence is TGTGCCAGCAGCCTACAGGGTGATACGCAGTATTTT. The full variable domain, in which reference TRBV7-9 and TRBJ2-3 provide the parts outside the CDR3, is DTGVSQNPRHKITKRGQNVTFRCDPISEHNRLYWYRQTLGQGPEFLTYFQNEAQLEKSRLLSDRFSAERPKGSFSTLEIQRTEQGDSAMYLCASSLQGDTQYFGPGTRLTVL.

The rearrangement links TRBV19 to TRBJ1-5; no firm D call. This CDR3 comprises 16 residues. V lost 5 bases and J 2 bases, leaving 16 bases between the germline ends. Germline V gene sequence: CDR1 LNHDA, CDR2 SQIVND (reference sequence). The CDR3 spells CASSPILGGGNQPQHF. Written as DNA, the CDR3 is TGTGCCAGTAGTCCGATCTTGGGCGGGGGCAATCAGCCCCAGCATTTT.

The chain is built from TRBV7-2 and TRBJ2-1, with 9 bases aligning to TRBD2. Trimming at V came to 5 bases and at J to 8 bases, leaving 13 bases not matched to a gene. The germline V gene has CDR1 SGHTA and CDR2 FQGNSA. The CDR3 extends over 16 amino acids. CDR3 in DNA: TGTGCCAGCAGCGAAAAGAGGGGAGCGGGGGGCGATGAGCAGTTCTTC. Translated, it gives CASSEKRGAGGDEQFF.

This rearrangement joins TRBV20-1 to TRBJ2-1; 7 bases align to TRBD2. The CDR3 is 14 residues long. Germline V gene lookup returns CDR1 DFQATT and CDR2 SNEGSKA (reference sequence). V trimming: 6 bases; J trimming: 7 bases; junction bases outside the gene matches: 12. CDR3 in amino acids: CSASNGRRGNEQFF. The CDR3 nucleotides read TGCAGTGCCAGTAATGGACGGCGGGGGAATGAGCAGTTCTTC.